Listed here are 32 T cell receptor beta chains from one sample, sequenced in a study of CD8 T cells in ankylosing spondylitis (dated by TCRdb to 2016 to 2017). Library prep was done by 5' RACE. TCRdb records Illumina HiSeq 2500 as the sequencer. TCRdb reprocessed the public reads (quality trimming at Q25 with fastp, clone calling with MiXCR) and kept in-frame beta chains. Each CDR3 protein gets just one entry, which takes the most common genes and DNA from the rows behind it. Across this sample there are 180,000 or so distinct CDR3 sequences, with 11% seen only once. The top ten clones comprise about 29% of the sample. The source material was blood, either unsorted or a sorted T cell fraction (not recorded which). These TCRs come from a male donor with ankylosing spondylitis or in good health (not recorded which).

This clonotype appeared a few times. V is TRBV7-6 and J is TRBJ2-3; no firm D call. Germline assignment: CDR1 SGHVS and CDR2 FNYEAQ. Between the trimmed V and J ends, which lost 1 base and 0 bases, there was a span of 14 bases. This CDR3 is built from 17 residues. This CDR3 is CASSLVHPIASTDTQYF. The CDR3 nucleotides read TGTGCCAGCAGCTTAGTCCATCCTATTGCTAGCACAGATACGCAGTATTTT.

Many counts were recorded for this clonotype. The J gene is TRBJ2-3, the V gene TRBV5-8; unclear D gene. Germline loops: CDR1 SGHTS, CDR2 YDEGEE. V lost 0 bases to trimming and J lost 0 bases, with 8 bases between them. The CDR3 consists of 15 residues. The CDR3 bases are TGTGCCAGCAGCTTGGGGCAGTCTAGCACAGATACGCAGTATTTT. Protein: CASSLGQSSTDTQYF.

The genes are TRBV7-9 and TRBJ2-5; 7 bases match TRBD1. From germline, CDR1 is SEHNR and CDR2 FQNEAQ (reference sequence). The CDR3 runs 15 residues. With V trimmed by 5 bases and J by 5 bases, 11 bases remained unmatched. The CDR3 here is CASSDLQGIGETQYF. The CDR3 DNA is TGTGCCAGCAGCGACCTACAGGGGATCGGGGAGACCCAGTACTTC.

In this sample, this clonotype turned up many times. The chain carries TRBV7-6 and TRBJ1-1; D might be TRBD1 (6 bases). Per the germline V gene, CDR1 is SGHVS and CDR2 is FNYEAQ. The CDR3 runs to 16 residues. V lost 4 bases and J lost 1, with 16 bases in between. Written as DNA, the CDR3 is TGTGCCAGCAGCTCTAGGGGGGGTCGATCGAACACTGAAGCTTTCTTT. This gives the protein CASSSRGGRSNTEAFF.

This chain joins TRBV5-1 and TRBJ2-1; 7 bases are shared with TRBD2. The germline V gene has CDR1 SGHRS and CDR2 YFSETQ. After removal of 2 bases from V and 9 bases from J, the junction contained 5 bases not matched to a gene. The CDR3 spans 13 residues. CDR3 sequence reads: CASSFGGGFEQFF. The CDR3 bases are TGCGCCAGCAGCTTTGGCGGGGGTTTTGAGCAGTTCTTC.

This clonotype has a count of ten or more. J is TRBJ1-4 and V is TRBV7-6, with D possibly TRBD1 on 6 matching bases. CDR1 is SGHVS and CDR2 is FNYEAQ in the germline V gene. The V end lost 5 bases, the J end lost 4 bases, and 14 bases lay between the germline ends. There are 15 residues in the CDR3. Here the CDR3 DNA reads TGTGCCAGCAGCAGTAGACAGGCCAATAATGAAAAACTGTTTTTT. This encodes CASSSRQANNEKLFF.

This clonotype was observed many times. V is TRBV7-8 and J is TRBJ2-1; no reliable D call. Germline CDR1 reads SGHVS; CDR2 reads FQNEAQ. V shed 5 bases and J shed 8 bases, with 19 bases lying between them. The CDR3 totals 15 residues. CDR3 sequence reads: CASSRPAERSDEQFF. In nucleotides, the CDR3 is TGTGCCAGCAGCCGACCGGCTGAGCGAAGTGATGAGCAGTTCTTC.

This clonotype has just a few counts. The chain combines TRBV19 with TRBJ2-5; 8 bases are shared with TRBD1. The CDR3 spans 13 residues. V dropped 10 bases and J dropped 0; count of bases not matched to a gene: 4. CDR1 LNHDA and CDR2 SQIVND come from the germline V gene (reference sequence). The CDR3 coding sequence is TGTGCCATTTCGGACAGGGACCAAGAGACCCAGTACTTC. This sequence encodes CAISDRDQETQYF.

This clonotype came up many times. The rearrangement joins TRBV28 to TRBJ2-7, with 10 bases identical to TRBD2. From germline, CDR1 is MDHEN and CDR2 SYDVKM. V was pared by 7 bases and J by 1 base, with 10 bases of the junction left unmatched. CDR3 length equals 16 residues. As DNA, the CDR3 is TGTGCCAGCACCGGGACTAGCGTTAAGAGATCCTACGAGCAGTACTTC. Residues: CASTGTSVKRSYEQYF.

This clonotype was seen at least ten times. The V and J genes are TRBV12-3 or TRBV12-4 and TRBJ1-1, with D tentatively TRBD1 (5 bases). CDR3 length: 15 residues. V shed 3 bases and J shed 4 bases, with 15 bases lying between them. CDR3 DNA: TGTGCCAGCAGTTTTGAATCGGGCGGGGCCACTGAAGCTTTCTTT. This codes for CASSFESGGATEAFF.

This clonotype came up a few times. One end of the junction varies from germline; a read error may be responsible. V gene TRBV6-1 combines with J gene TRBJ1-2, with D possibly being TRBD1 (6 bases). The V gene's germline CDR1 is MNHNS and CDR2 SASEGT. The CDR3 is made up of 16 amino acids. The CDR3 is CTSSQDSSLSNYGYTF. The CDR3 bases are TGTACCAGCAGCCAGGACAGCTCCCTATCCAACTATGGCTACACCTTC.

This clonotype was seen many times. This sequence joins TRBV5-1 and TRBJ2-5; possibly TRBD2 for D (6 bases). Germline CDR1 reads SGHRS; CDR2 reads YFSETQ. The V and J ends lost 0 bases and 2 bases respectively, with 20 bases between them. CDR3 length equals 18 residues. The CDR3 spells CASSLVRSTLAQQETQYF. CDR3 coding DNA: TGCGCCAGCAGCTTGGTTAGGTCAACACTAGCTCAACAAGAGACCCAGTACTTC. The entire variable domain, with the rest obtained from reference TRBV5-1 and TRBJ2-5, is as follows: KAGVTQTPRYLIKTRGQQVTLSCSPISGHRSVSWYQQTPGQGLQFLFEYFSETQRNKGNFPGRFSGRQFSNSRSEMNVSTLELGDSALYLCASSLVRSTLAQQETQYFGPGTRLLVL.

This clonotype was seen a handful of times. This CDR3 is CASSLAVGKYGYTF. The CDR3 region has the DNA TGTGCCAGCAGCTTAGCGGTGGGGAAGTATGGCTACACCTTC. The chain employs TRBV7-2 and TRBJ1-2; D is undetermined. From germline, CDR1 is SGHTA and CDR2 FQGNSA. The V gene lost 0 bases and the J gene lost 5 bases, with 10 bases spanning the gap. This CDR3 spans 14 amino acids. The full variable domain, with the rest looked up from reference TRBV7-2 and TRBJ1-2, is GAGVSQSPSNKVTEKGKDVELRCDPISGHTALYWYRQSLGQGLEFLIYFQGNSAPDKSGLPSDRFSAERTGGSVSTLTIQRTQQEDSAVYLCASSLAVGKYGYTFGSGTRLTVV.

This clonotype was counted only a few times. The chain has TRBV10-3 and TRBJ1-4, with D maybe TRBD1 (5 bases). CDR3 length equals 15 residues. From germline, CDR1 is ENHRY and CDR2 SYGVKD. Trimming left V 7 bases short and J 1 base short, with 13 bases between. DNA for the CDR3: TGTGCCATCAAGCAGGGAATTCAAACTAATGAAAAACTGTTTTTT. Protein sequence: CAIKQGIQTNEKLFF.

This clonotype was picked up many times. The chain uses TRBV12-3 or TRBV12-4 and TRBJ1-4; D remains ambiguous. Trimming removed 6 bases from V and 3 bases from J, with 11 bases in between. The CDR3 length is 14 residues. The CDR3 DNA is TGTGCCAGCAGACCAGGACGGTCTAATGAAAAACTGTTTTTT. This sequence encodes CASRPGRSNEKLFF.

This clonotype came up a few times. The genes are TRBV9 and TRBJ1-2; TRBD1 aligns across 7 bases. CDR1 is SGDLS and CDR2 is YYNGEE in the germline V gene. The CDR3 loop spans 16 amino acids. Germline trimming cut 4 bases from V and 4 bases from J; bases unmatched to any gene: 13. The CDR3 DNA follows: TGTGCCAGCAGCCGCGACCCGGGACAGCAGACCTATGGCTACACCTTC. Translated, it gives CASSRDPGQQTYGYTF.

This clonotype was seen only a few times. In DNA form, the CDR3 reads TGTGCCAGCACCCACAGGGAAACCAACTACGGATATGGCTACACCTTC. Translation: CASTHRETNYGYGYTF. The V and J genes are TRBV5-5 and TRBJ1-2; a possible D gene is TRBD1 (6 bases). This CDR3 has 16 amino acids. The V end was cut by 6 bases, the J end by 5 bases, with 23 bases between. Germline V gene data show CDR1 as SGHKS and CDR2 as YYEKEE (reference sequence).

This clonotype was seen ten or more times. The J gene is TRBJ2-3, the V gene TRBV12-3 or TRBV12-4; the D is unclear. Trimming shortened V by 5 bases and J by 8 bases, and 14 bases separated the two germline ends. The CDR3 has 13 amino acids. The CDR3 protein is CASSPMVLGTQYF. CDR3 in DNA: TGTGCCAGCAGTCCGATGGTACTTGGTACGCAGTATTTT.

In its sample, this clonotype was seen many times. The J gene is TRBJ1-2, the V gene TRBV29-1; possible D gene TRBD1, 6 bases. V dropped 5 bases and J dropped 7 bases, with 20 bases sitting between them. The CDR3 is 14 residues long. The germline gives CDR1 SQVTM, CDR2 ANQGSEA. The CDR3 coding sequence is TGCAGCGTTTCCACCGAGACAGGAGGGGTTGGCTACACCTTC. Translation gives CSVSTETGGVGYTF.

Many counts were recorded for this clonotype. The CDR3 spells CASSLGGSRHNEQFF. The DNA of the CDR3 is TGTGCCAGCAGCTTAGGCGGGAGCAGGCACAATGAGCAGTTCTTC. V is TRBV11-2 and J is TRBJ2-1, with TRBD2 matching over 7 bases. The length of the CDR3 is 15 residues. Germline V CDR1 and CDR2: SGHAT, FQNNGV. V lost 1 base to trimming and J lost 5 bases; unmatched junction nucleotides: 5. The variable domain in full, completed from reference TRBV11-2 and TRBJ2-1, reads EAGVAQSPRYKIIEKRQSVAFWCNPISGHATLYWYQQILGQGPKLLIQFQNNGVVDDSQLPKDRFSAERLKGVDSTLKIQPAKLEDSAVYLCASSLGGSRHNEQFFGPGTRLTVL.

This clonotype has more than one count but fewer than ten. V and J are TRBV24-1 and TRBJ2-1, with 7 bases fitting TRBD2. Germline V CDR1 and CDR2: KGHDR, SFDVKD. The ends lost 10 bases at V and 2 bases at J; junction bases unmatched: 7. The CDR3 runs 14 residues. CDR3 residues: CATNAGEAYNEQFF. The CDR3 DNA is TGTGCCACGAACGCGGGAGAAGCCTACAATGAGCAGTTCTTC.

This clonotype was found many times. The chain is built from TRBV10-2 and TRBJ1-5; tentatively, D is TRBD1 (5 bases). There are 14 residues in the CDR3. Germline CDR1 is WSHSY and CDR2 is SAAADI. V lost 6 bases, J lost 2 bases, and 11 bases lay in between. The CDR3 DNA sequence: TGCGCCAGCAGAGGGATAGGGGGCAATCAGCCCCAGCATTTT. It codes for CASRGIGGNQPQHF.

The chain joins TRBV7-2 to TRBJ2-1, with D unresolved. V lost 1 base to trimming and J lost 2 bases, with 9 bases between them. The CDR3 length is 15 residues. The V gene's germline CDR1 is SGHTA and CDR2 FQGNSA. CDR3 sequence (DNA): TGTGCCAGCAGCTTAGGAGCGTTCCCCTACAATGAGCAGTTCTTC. Translated: CASSLGAFPYNEQFF. Supplemented by reference TRBV7-2 and TRBJ2-1, the full variable domain reads GAGVSQSPSNKVTEKGKDVELRCDPISGHTALYWYRQSLGQGLEFLIYFQGNSAPDKSGLPSDRFSAERTGGSVSTLTIQRTQQEDSAVYLCASSLGAFPYNEQFFGPGTRLTVL.

This clonotype appeared many times. The V gene is TRBV7-6, the J gene TRBJ2-7; D is undetermined. The V end lost 6 bases, the J end lost 5 bases, and 17 bases lay between the germline ends. CDR3 length: 14 amino acids. Per germline, CDR1 SGHVS and CDR2 FNYEAQ. Here the CDR3 reads CASSFTDTFNEQYF. The CDR3 bases are TGTGCCAGCAGTTTTACCGACACGTTCAACGAGCAGTACTTC.

The table lists this clonotype with many counts. The J gene is TRBJ2-2, the V gene TRBV5-1; the D is unclear. The length of the CDR3 is 14 residues. Trimming shortened V by 0 bases and J by 5 bases, and 8 bases separated the two germline ends. The V gene's germline CDR1 is SGHRS and CDR2 YFSETQ. CDR3 amino acids: CASSLARRTGELFF. CDR3 bases: TGCGCCAGCAGCTTGGCTAGGCGTACCGGGGAGCTGTTTTTT.

V and J are TRBV18 and TRBJ1-5, with D maybe TRBD1 (5 bases). The CDR3 contains 15 residues. Germline CDR1 and CDR2: KGHSH and LQKENI. V lost 5 bases and J lost 5, with 16 bases in between. The CDR3 loop is CASSIDRDPYQPQHF. CDR3 bases: TGTGCCAGCTCAATAGACAGAGACCCGTATCAGCCCCAGCATTTT.

In this sample, this clonotype turned up many times. The V and J genes are TRBV12-3 or TRBV12-4 and TRBJ1-1; D is unclear. This CDR3 has 11 residues. The germline V and J ends were trimmed by 3 bases and 11 bases, with 10 bases remaining between them. The CDR3 loop is CASSLEDAAFF. For the CDR3, the DNA is TGTGCCAGCAGTTTGGAAGACGCGGCTTTCTTT.

This chain joins TRBV5-1 and TRBJ2-5, with 11 bases lining up with TRBD1. Looked up from germline, CDR1 is SGHRS and CDR2 is YFSETQ. V lost 0 bases to trimming and J lost 7 bases; unmatched junction nucleotides: 2. The CDR3 spans 14 residues. Here the CDR3 DNA reads TGCGCCAGCAGCTTGGAGGGACAGGGGGTGACCCAGTACTTC. Its protein product is CASSLEGQGVTQYF.

There are a few counts of this clonotype. The chain's CDR3 is CSVESSSGGAPYEQYF. The CDR3 DNA reads as TGCAGCGTTGAATCTAGTAGCGGGGGGGCTCCCTACGAGCAGTACTTC. The J gene is TRBJ2-7, the V gene TRBV29-1, with 11 bases fitting TRBD2. Per the germline V gene, CDR1 is SQVTM and CDR2 is ANQGSEA. This CDR3 comprises 16 residues. V lost 2 bases to trimming and J lost 2 bases; unmatched junction nucleotides: 8.

This clonotype has a handful of counts. The CDR3 sequence: CASSLNIGNTIYF. DNA of the CDR3: TGTGCCAGCAGCTTAAACATCGGAAACACCATATATTTT. The chain employs TRBV7-9 and TRBJ1-3; D unclear. The germline V gene encodes CDR1 SEHNR and CDR2 FQNEAQ (reference sequence). V lost 2 bases and J 4 bases, leaving 6 bases between the germline ends. This CDR3 is built from 13 residues.

This clonotype has a count of ten or more. The CDR3 here is CASRTMGFGNTIYF. CDR3 in DNA: TGTGCCAGCAGGACAATGGGGTTCGGAAACACCATATATTTT. The V and J genes are TRBV6-1 and TRBJ1-3; unclear D gene. V gave up 6 bases and J gave up 4 bases, with 13 bases separating them. The germline V gene encodes CDR1 MNHNS and CDR2 SASEGT. The CDR3 length is 14 residues.

This clonotype occurred a few times. In nucleotides, the CDR3 is TGTGCCAGCAGCCCCGGGGGCGGGAGCTCCTACAATGAGCAGTTCTTC. It encodes CASSPGGGSSYNEQFF. This rearrangement joins TRBV7-9 to TRBJ2-1; TRBD2 is a possible D gene (7 bases). The CDR3 runs to 16 residues. Per the germline V gene, CDR1 is SEHNR and CDR2 is FQNEAQ (reference sequence). V was trimmed by 5 bases and J by 0 bases, leaving 14 bases between them.